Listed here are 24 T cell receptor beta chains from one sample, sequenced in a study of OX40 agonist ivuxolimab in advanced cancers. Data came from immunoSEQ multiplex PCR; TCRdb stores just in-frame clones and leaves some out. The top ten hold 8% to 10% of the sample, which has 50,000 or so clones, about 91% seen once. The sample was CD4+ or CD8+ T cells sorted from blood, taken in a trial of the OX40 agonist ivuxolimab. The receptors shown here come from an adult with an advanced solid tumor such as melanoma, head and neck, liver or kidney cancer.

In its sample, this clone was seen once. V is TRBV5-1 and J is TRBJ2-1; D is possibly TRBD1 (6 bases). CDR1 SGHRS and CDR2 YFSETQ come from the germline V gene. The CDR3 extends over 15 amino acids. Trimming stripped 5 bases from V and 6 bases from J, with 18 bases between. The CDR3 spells CASRAAQGGPNEQFF. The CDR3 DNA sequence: TGCGCCAGCAGGGCTGCACAGGGTGGACCCAATGAGCAGTTCTTC.

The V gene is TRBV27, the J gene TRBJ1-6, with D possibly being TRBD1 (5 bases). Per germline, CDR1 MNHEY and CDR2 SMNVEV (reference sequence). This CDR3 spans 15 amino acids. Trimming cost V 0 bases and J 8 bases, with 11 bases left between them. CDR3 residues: CASSLSSREDSPLHF. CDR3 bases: TGTGCCAGCAGTTTATCTTCCAGGGAGGATTCACCCCTCCACTTT.

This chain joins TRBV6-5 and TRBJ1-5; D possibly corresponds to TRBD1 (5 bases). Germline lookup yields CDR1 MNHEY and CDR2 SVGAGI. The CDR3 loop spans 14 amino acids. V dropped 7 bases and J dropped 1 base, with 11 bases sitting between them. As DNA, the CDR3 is TGTGCCAGCATGGAAAGGGGAAGCAATCAGCCCCAGCATTTT. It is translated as CASMERGSNQPQHF.

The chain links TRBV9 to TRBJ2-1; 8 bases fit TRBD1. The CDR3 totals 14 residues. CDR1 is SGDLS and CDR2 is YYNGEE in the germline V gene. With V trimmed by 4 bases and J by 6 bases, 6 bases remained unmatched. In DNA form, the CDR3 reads TGTGCCAGCAGCATCTCCACAGGGGGCAATGAGCAGTTCTTC. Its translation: CASSISTGGNEQFF.

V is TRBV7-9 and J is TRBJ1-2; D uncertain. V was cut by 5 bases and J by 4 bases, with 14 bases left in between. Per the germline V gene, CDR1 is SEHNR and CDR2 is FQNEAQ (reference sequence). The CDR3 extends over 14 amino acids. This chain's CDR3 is CASSPPADTYGYTF. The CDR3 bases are TGTGCCAGCAGCCCCCCGGCAGATACCTATGGCTACACCTTC.

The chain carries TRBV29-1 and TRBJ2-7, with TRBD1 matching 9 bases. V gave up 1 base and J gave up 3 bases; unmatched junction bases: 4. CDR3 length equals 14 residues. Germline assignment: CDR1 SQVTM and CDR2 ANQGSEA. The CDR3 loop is CSVEVPGQGYEQYF. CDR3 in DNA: TGCAGCGTTGAAGTTCCGGGACAGGGCTACGAGCAGTACTTC.

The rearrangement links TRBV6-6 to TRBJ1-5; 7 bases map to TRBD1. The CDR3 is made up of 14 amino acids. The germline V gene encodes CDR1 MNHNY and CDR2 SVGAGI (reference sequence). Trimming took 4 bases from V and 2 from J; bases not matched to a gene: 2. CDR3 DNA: TGTGCCAGCAGTTCAGGGGGGGGCAATCAGCCCCAGCATTTT. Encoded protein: CASSSGGGNQPQHF.

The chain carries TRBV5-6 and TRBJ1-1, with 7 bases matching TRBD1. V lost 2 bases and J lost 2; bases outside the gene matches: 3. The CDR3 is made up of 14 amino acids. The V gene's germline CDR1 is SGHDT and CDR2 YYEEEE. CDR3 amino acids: CASSFGTDNTEAFF. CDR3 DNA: TGTGCCAGCAGCTTTGGGACAGACAACACTGAAGCTTTCTTT.

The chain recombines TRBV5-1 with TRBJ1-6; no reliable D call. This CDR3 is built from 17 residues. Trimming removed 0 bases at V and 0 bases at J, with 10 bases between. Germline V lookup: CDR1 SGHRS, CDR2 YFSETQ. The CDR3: CASSLDFGSSYNSPLHF. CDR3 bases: TGCGCCAGCAGCTTGGATTTTGGGAGCTCCTATAATTCACCCCTCCACTTT. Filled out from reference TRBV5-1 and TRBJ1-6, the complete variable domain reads KAGVTQTPRYLIKTRGQQVTLSCSPISGHRSVSWYQQTPGQGLQFLFEYFSETQRNKGNFPGRFSGRQFSNSRSEMNVSTLELGDSALYLCASSLDFGSSYNSPLHFGNGTRLTVT.

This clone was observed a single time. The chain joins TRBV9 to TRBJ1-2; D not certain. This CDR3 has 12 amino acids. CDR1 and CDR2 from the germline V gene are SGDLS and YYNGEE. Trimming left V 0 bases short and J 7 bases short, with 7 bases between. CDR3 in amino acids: CASSVDGAGYTF. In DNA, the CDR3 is TGTGCCAGCAGCGTAGATGGCGCTGGCTACACCTTC. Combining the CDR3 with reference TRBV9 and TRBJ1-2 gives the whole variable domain DSGVTQTPKHLITATGQRVTLRCSPRSGDLSVYWYQQSLDQGLQFLIQYYNGEERAKGNILERFSAQQFPDLHSELNLSSLELGDSALYFCASSVDGAGYTFGSGTRLTVV.

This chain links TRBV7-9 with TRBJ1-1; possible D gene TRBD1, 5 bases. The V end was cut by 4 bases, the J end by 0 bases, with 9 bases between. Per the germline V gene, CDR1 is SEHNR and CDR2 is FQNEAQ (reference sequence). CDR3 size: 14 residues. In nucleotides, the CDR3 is TGTGCCAGCAGCTCCCGGGGGGTGAACACTGAAGCTTTCTTT. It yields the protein CASSSRGVNTEAFF.

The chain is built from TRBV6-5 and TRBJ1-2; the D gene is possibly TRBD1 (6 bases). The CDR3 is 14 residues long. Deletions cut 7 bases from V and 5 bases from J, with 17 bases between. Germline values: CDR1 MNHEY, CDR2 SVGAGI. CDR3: CASKDSLWAYGYTF. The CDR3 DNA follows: TGTGCCAGCAAGGACAGCCTTTGGGCTTATGGCTACACCTTC.

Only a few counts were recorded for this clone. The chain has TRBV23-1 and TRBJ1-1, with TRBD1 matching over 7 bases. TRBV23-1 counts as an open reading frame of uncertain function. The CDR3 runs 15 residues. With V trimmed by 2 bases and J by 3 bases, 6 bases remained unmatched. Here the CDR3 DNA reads TGCGCCAGCAGTCAAAACCAGGGGGAGTACACTGAAGCTTTCTTT. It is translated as CASSQNQGEYTEAFF.

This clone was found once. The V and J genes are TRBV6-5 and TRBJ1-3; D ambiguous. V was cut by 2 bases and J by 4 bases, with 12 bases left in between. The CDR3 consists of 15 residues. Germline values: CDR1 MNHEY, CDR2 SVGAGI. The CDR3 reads CASSYGEGTGNTIYF. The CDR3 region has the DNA TGTGCCAGCAGTTACGGGGAGGGAACCGGAAACACCATATATTTT.

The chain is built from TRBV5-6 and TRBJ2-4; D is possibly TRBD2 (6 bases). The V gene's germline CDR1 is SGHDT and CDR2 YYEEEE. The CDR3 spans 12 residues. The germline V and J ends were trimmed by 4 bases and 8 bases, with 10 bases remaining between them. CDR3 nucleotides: TGTGCCAGCAGCGGGGGGATGGACATTCAGTACTTC. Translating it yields CASSGGMDIQYF.

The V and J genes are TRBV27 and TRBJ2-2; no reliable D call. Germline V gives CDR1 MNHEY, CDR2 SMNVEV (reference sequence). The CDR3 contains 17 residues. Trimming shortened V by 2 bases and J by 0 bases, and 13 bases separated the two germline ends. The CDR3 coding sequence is TGTGCCAGCAGTTTAGAGTTTCCCCTCCCGAACACCGGGGAGCTGTTTTTT. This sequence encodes CASSLEFPLPNTGELFF.

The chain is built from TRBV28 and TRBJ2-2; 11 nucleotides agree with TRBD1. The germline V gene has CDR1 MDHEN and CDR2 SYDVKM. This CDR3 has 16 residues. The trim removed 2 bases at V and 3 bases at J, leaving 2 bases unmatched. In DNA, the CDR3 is TGTGCCAGCAGTTTAGGACAGGGGGCTGACACCGGGGAGCTGTTTTTT. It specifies CASSLGQGADTGELFF. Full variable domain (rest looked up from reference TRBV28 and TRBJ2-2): DVKVTQSSRYLVKRTGEKVFLECVQDMDHENMFWYRQDPGLGLRLIYFSYDVKMKEKGDIPEGYSVSREKKERFSLILESASTNQTSMYLCASSLGQGADTGELFFGEGSRLTVL.

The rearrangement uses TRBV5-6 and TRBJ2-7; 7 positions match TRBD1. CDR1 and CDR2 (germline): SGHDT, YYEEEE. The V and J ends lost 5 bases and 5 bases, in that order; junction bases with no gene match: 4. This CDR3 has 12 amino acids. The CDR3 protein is CASSQTGDEQYF. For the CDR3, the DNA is TGTGCCAGCAGTCAAACAGGGGACGAGCAGTACTTC.

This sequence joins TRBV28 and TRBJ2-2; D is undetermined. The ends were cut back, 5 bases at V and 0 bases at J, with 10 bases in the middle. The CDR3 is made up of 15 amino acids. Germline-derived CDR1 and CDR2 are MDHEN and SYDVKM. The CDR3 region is CASSDLGSNTGELFF. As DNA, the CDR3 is TGTGCCAGCAGTGACCTGGGTTCGAACACCGGGGAGCTGTTTTTT. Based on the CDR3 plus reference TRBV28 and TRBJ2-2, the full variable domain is DVKVTQSSRYLVKRTGEKVFLECVQDMDHENMFWYRQDPGLGLRLIYFSYDVKMKEKGDIPEGYSVSREKKERFSLILESASTNQTSMYLCASSDLGSNTGELFFGEGSRLTVL.

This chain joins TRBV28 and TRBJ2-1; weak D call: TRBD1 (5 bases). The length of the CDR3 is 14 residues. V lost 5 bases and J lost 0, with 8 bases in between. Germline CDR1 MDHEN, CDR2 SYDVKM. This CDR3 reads CASSADSSYNEQFF. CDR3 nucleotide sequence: TGTGCCAGCAGTGCTGACAGCTCCTACAATGAGCAGTTCTTC. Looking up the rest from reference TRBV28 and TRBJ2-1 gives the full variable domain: DVKVTQSSRYLVKRTGEKVFLECVQDMDHENMFWYRQDPGLGLRLIYFSYDVKMKEKGDIPEGYSVSREKKERFSLILESASTNQTSMYLCASSADSSYNEQFFGPGTRLTVL.

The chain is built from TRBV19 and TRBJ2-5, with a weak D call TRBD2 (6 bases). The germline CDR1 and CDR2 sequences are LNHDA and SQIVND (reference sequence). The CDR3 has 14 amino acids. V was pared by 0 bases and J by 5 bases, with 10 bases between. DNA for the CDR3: TGTGCCAGTAGTATAGAGGCTAGCGCGGAGACCCAGTACTTC. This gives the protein CASSIEASAETQYF.

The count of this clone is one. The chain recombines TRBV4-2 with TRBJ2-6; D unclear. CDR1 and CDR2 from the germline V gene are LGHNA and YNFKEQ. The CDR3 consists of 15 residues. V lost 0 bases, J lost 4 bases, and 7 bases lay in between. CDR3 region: CASSQEVSGANVLTF. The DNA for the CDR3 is TGTGCCAGCAGCCAAGAGGTCTCGGGGGCCAACGTCCTGACTTTC.

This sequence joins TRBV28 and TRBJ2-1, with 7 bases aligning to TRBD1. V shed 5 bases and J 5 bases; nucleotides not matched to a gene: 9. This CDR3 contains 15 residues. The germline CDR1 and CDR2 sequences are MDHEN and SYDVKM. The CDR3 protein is CASSPRTGMDNEQFF. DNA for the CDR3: TGTGCCAGCAGTCCCCGGACAGGTATGGACAATGAGCAGTTCTTC.

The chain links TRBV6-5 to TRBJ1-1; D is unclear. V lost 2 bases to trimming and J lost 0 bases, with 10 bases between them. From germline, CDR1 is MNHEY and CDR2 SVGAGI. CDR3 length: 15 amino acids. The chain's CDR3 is CASSYTAAMNTEAFF. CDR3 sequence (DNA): TGTGCCAGCAGTTACACGGCAGCTATGAACACTGAAGCTTTCTTT.